This is a list of T cell receptor beta chains from one sample in a study of blood T cell repertoires in COVID-19. This table comes from immunoSEQ multiplex PCR, and its TCRdb copy is limited to in-frame clones, with some not included. The sample lists hundreds of thousands of clones; around nine tenths were seen once. Sequenced: PBMCs or T cells enriched from blood (not recorded which). The receptor set was obtained from a woman aged 18-29 years who had been exposed to COVID-19. The CDR3 runs from the conserved cysteine through the conserved F or W. The D gene is left open where the match is weak. Size is stated for part of the rows, as once, few or many counts, or as a class when the clone is expanded.

TRBJ2-3 TRBV18 TRBD2 . CASSPPGLAGGPIDTQYF TGTGCCAGCTCACCACCGGGACTAGCGGGGGGGCCGATAGATACGCAGTATTTT
TRBJ2-7 TRBV6-5 TRBD1 once CASKRTGGYEQYF TGTGCCAGCAAGAGGACAGGGGGCTACGAGCAGTACTTC
TRBJ1-2 TRBV16 TRBD1 few CASSQSTGAGGYTF TGTGCCAGCAGCCAATCAACAGGGGCTGGAGGCTACACCTTC
TRBJ2-7 TRBV25-1 . . CARIDCLHEQYF TGTGCCAGAATCGACTGCCTCCACGAGCAGTACTTC
TRBJ1-2 TRBV5-1 TRBD1 . CASSVTGGYGYTF TGCGCCAGCAGCGTCACAGGGGGCTATGGCTACACCTTC
TRBJ1-3 TRBV11-2 . . CASSLGLGVHGNTIYF TGTGCCAGCAGCTTAGGTCTAGGGGTTCATGGAAACACCATATATTTT
TRBJ2-4 TRBV5-1 . . CASSLAMEVWKFRENIQYF TGCGCCAGCAGCTTGGCCATGGAGGTTTGGAAATTTAGAGAGAACATTCAGTACTTC
TRBJ1-2 TRBV28 TRBD1 . CASSWGQGQGYTF TGTGCCAGCAGTTGGGGACAGGGCCAAGGCTACACCTTC
TRBJ1-2 TRBV4-3 . . CASSQEFSGGYGYTF TGCGCCAGCAGCCAAGAATTCTCGGGTGGCTATGGCTACACCTTC
TRBJ2-5 TRBV24-1 . . CATSDRGETQYF TGTGCCACCAGTGATCGGGGGGAGACCCAGTACTTC
TRBJ1-3 TRBV5-6 TRBD1 . CASSFRNRGSGNTIYF TGTGCCAGCAGCTTCCGTAACAGGGGCTCTGGAAACACCATATATTTT
TRBJ2-6 TRBV7-9 TRBD1 . CASSSNPGQGTSGANVLTF TGTGCCAGCAGCTCGAATCCGGGACAGGGGACCTCTGGGGCCAACGTCCTGACTTTC
TRBJ2-2 TRBV9 TRBD1 . CASSVDTGQGAKPGELFF TGTGCCAGCAGCGTAGATACGGGACAGGGGGCAAAGCCCGGGGAGCTGTTTTTT
TRBJ1-5 TRBV5-1 . . CASSPGGGGNQPQHF TGCGCCAGCAGCCCGGGCGGGGGAGGCAATCAGCCCCAGCATTTT
TRBJ1-6 TRBV27 . . CASAAYNSPLHF TGTGCCAGCGCAGCCTATAATTCACCCCTCCACTTT
TRBJ1-3 TRBV5-1 . . CASSYSLSTSSGNTIYF TGCGCCAGCTCGTACTCCCTGAGCACCTCCTCTGGAAACACCATATATTTT
TRBJ1-3 TRBV6-5 . . CASTLTEGNTIYF TGTGCCAGCACCTTGACAGAGGGAAACACCATATATTTT
TRBJ2-7 TRBV11-2 TRBD1 . CASSFPGTGYEQYF TGTGCCAGCAGCTTCCCCGGGACAGGGTACGAGCAGTACTTC
TRBJ1-2 TRBV4-3 . . CASSQDMGAVYGYTF TGCGCCAGCAGCCAAGATATGGGGGCGGTTTATGGCTACACCTTC
TRBJ2-7 TRBV2 . . CASSDSGYYYEQYF TGTGCCAGCAGTGACTCAGGGTACTACTACGAGCAGTACTTC
TRBJ2-7 TRBV5-6 . . CASSSDSSYEQYF TGTGCCAGCAGCTCGGACTCCTCCTACGAGCAGTACTTC
TRBJ1-6 TRBV7-2 . once CASSYGGGSPLHF TGTGCCAGCAGCTACGGGGGGGGTTCACCCCTCCACTTT
TRBJ1-6 TRBV7-2 . few CASRERGGSSYNSPLHF TGTGCCAGCAGGGAACGGGGGGGTAGCTCCTATAATTCACCCCTCCACTTT
TRBJ2-7 TRBV4-3 TRBD1 few CASSQVRQGSYEQYF TGCGCCAGCAGCCAAGTAAGACAGGGCTCCTACGAGCAGTACTTC
TRBJ1-5 TRBV25-1 TRBD1 few CASSATGEPQHF TGTGCCAGCAGTGCGACAGGGGAGCCCCAGCATTTT
TRBJ1-6 TRBV11-2 . . CASSTDTNNSPLHF TGTGCCAGCAGCACCGACACCAATAATTCACCCCTCCACTTT
TRBJ1-2 TRBV4-3 TRBD1 . CASSQPGQGIGGYTF TGCGCCAGCAGCCAACCGGGACAGGGGATAGGAGGCTACACCTTC
TRBJ2-2 TRBV4-1 . . CASSQGHNRLDGGGPGELFF TGCGCCAGCAGCCAAGGTCACAATCGGTTGGATGGGGGGGGCCCCGGGGAGCTGTTTTTT
TRBJ1-3 TRBV18 . . CASSPQGGNTIYF TGTGCCAGCTCACCCCAGGGGGGAAACACCATATATTTT
TRBJ1-6 TRBV6-5 . . CASSSRDLFNSPLHF TGTGCCAGCAGCAGCCGGGATCTCTTTAATTCACCCCTCCACTTT
TRBJ1-5 TRBV10-3 . . CAISESNSNNQPQHF TGTGCCATCAGTGAGTCGAACAGTAACAATCAGCCCCAGCATTTT
TRBJ1-4 TRBV5-6 . few CASSGLNEKLFF TGTGCCAGCAGCGGCCTTAATGAAAAACTGTTTTTT
TRBJ2-1 TRBV19 TRBD1 . CASSYAAPGQGNYEQFF TGTGCCAGTAGTTACGCAGCGCCGGGACAGGGTAACTATGAGCAGTTCTTC
TRBJ1-1 TRBV14 TRBD1 . CASSPLRQGTEAFF TGTGCCAGCAGCCCCCTCAGACAGGGAACTGAAGCTTTCTTT
TRBJ1-2 TRBV5-5 TRBD1 . CASSPGTGPILYGYTF TGTGCCAGCAGCCCCGGGACAGGGCCGATTCTCTATGGCTACACCTTC
TRBJ2-3 TRBV14 TRBD2 . CASSQTLAGGTDTQYF TGTGCCAGCAGCCAGACACTAGCGGGGGGGACAGATACGCAGTATTTT
TRBJ1-6 TRBV27 . . CASSPYGDTYNSPLHF TGTGCCAGCAGTCCCTACGGGGACACCTATAATTCACCCCTCCACTTT
TRBJ2-7 TRBV10-1 TRBD1 . CASKKPGQGTTEQYF TGCGCCAGCAAGAAGCCGGGACAGGGTACGACCGAGCAGTACTTC
TRBJ1-2 TRBV7-8 . . CASSLSGDGYTF TGTGCCAGCAGCTTGTCGGGGGATGGCTACACCTTC
TRBJ2-7 TRBV13 TRBD2 . CASSPPQIGLAGVHEQYF TGTGCCAGCAGCCCCCCCCAAATTGGGCTAGCGGGAGTACACGAGCAGTACTTC
TRBJ2-1 TRBV5-4 TRBD1 . CASSLRTGLNEQFF TGTGCCAGCAGCTTAAGGACAGGGCTCAATGAGCAGTTCTTC
TRBJ2-6 TRBV3-1/TRBV3-2 . . CASSQGANSGANVLTF TGTGCCAGCAGCCAAGGGGCGAACTCTGGGGCCAACGTCCTGACTTTC
TRBJ1-5 TRBV2 . . CASSGLGLGGNQPQHF TGTGCCAGCAGTGGTCTCGGCCTCGGGGGCAATCAGCCCCAGCATTTT
TRBJ2-1 TRBV4-1 . . CASSHPRGGGDEQFF TGCGCCAGCAGCCACCCGAGAGGGGGAGGGGATGAGCAGTTCTTC
TRBJ1-2 TRBV28 . . CASSLGSAGNYGYTF TGTGCCAGCAGTTTAGGTTCGGCAGGGAACTATGGCTACACCTTC
TRBJ1-1 TRBV19 . few CASSEGMNTEAFF TGTGCCAGTAGTGAGGGTATGAACACTGAAGCTTTCTTT
TRBJ2-7 TRBV4-2 . . CASSQDLYEQYF TGTGCCAGCAGCCAAGACCTCTACGAGCAGTACTTC
TRBJ1-2 TRBV9 . . CASSIPGFNYGYTF TGTGCCAGCAGCATACCGGGGTTTAACTATGGCTACACCTTC
TRBJ2-5 TRBV6-5 . . CASSTEETQYF TGTGCCAGCAGTACTGAAGAGACCCAGTACTTC
TRBJ2-1 TRBV6-5 TRBD2 few CASSPPGLAGIEQFF TGTGCCAGCAGTCCTCCGGGACTAGCTGGCATTGAGCAGTTCTTC
TRBJ1-1 TRBV28 . . CASNPYGTEAFF TGTGCCAGCAATCCGTACGGCACTGAAGCTTTCTTT
TRBJ1-2 TRBV24-1 . . CATSDYRNYGYTF TGTGCCACCAGTGATTACCGGAACTATGGCTACACCTTC
TRBJ2-4 TRBV7-2 TRBD2 . CASSGGRAGNIQYF TGTGCCAGCAGCGGCGGGAGGGCCGGAAACATTCAGTACTTC
TRBJ1-4 TRBV6-5 . . CASSYQDTPTEKLFF TGTGCCAGCAGTTACCAGGACACCCCCACTGAAAAACTGTTTTTT
TRBJ1-2 TRBV11-2 TRBD1 . CASTRGTGGAGNYGYTF TGTGCCAGCACCCGCGGGACAGGGGGCGCGGGAAACTATGGCTACACCTTC